Following are 28 T cell receptor beta chains from one sample sequenced in a study of regulatory T cells in long-lasting Graves disease (TCRdb year 2021). Receptors were amplified or captured by multiplex PCR. The sequencing machine was an Illumina HiSeq 4000. iRepertoire HTBI primers and Arm-PCR amplification of CDR3 regions were used to construct TCR beta libraries. TCRdb trimmed public reads at Q25 via fastp, called clones via MiXCR and kept in-frame beta chains. Rows matching on CDR3 protein sequence are summarized as one entry with the most common DNA and genes. In this sample the table shows around 470,000 distinct CDR3 sequences, around 15% of which occur a single time. The top ten constitute roughly a sixth of the sample. The label giving this sample's time point can be read as: newly diagnosed GD, antithyroid drugs for less than 3 months. For both TCR sequencing and RNA sequencing, RNA was extracted from PBMCs using TRIzol.

These data were also reused for a study on T cells in Graves' hyperthyroidism and ophthalmopathy.

The source material was peripheral blood mononuclear cells (PBMCs), sampled at new diagnosis, from a patient treated with antithyroid drugs. All receptors derive from a woman in her fifties or sixties with Graves disease. Donor details come from another sample of the same person, matched by shared clones.

This clonotype has ten or more counts. CDR3 protein: CASSRSGPGIYEQYF. The CDR3 DNA follows: TGTGCCAGCAGCCGATCGGGACCAGGGATCTACGAGCAGTACTTC. This chain links TRBV28 with TRBJ2-7; D might be TRBD1 or TRBD2, each matching 5 bases. The CDR3 consists of 15 residues. Trimming left V 6 bases short and J 3 bases short, with 18 bases between. CDR1 is MDHEN and CDR2 is SYDVKM in the germline V gene. Combining the CDR3 with reference TRBV28 and TRBJ2-7 gives the whole variable domain DVKVTQSSRYLVKRTGEKVFLECVQDMDHENMFWYRQDPGLGLRLIYFSYDVKMKEKGDIPEGYSVSREKKERFSLILESASTNQTSMYLCASSRSGPGIYEQYFGPGTRLTVT.

In regard to this clonotype: A much larger clone lies one base from this, so it may be a read error. The CDR3 does not close with the conserved phenylalanine or tryptophan, likely indicating a read error. J is TRBJ2-7 and V is TRBV2; D may be TRBD1 (6 bases). This CDR3 spans 15 amino acids. With 1 base removed from V and 5 bases from J, the gap between germline ends came to 15 bases. Germline CDR1 reads SNHLY; CDR2 reads FYNNEI. CDR3 region: CASSEGRNRAHEQYL. Here the CDR3 DNA reads TGTGCCAGCAGTGAAGGTCGGAACAGGGCGCACGAGCAGTACCTC.

About this clonotype: This may stem from a read error, because a much larger clone lies one nucleotide away. DNA of the CDR3: TGTGCCAGCAGAGACAGGGCCCTTGGCTCCTACGAGCAGTACTTC. Encoded protein: CASRDRALGSYEQYF. This sequence joins TRBV2 and TRBJ2-7; 7 bases fit TRBD1. Germline V CDR1 and CDR2: SNHLY, FYNNEI. V lost 6 bases and J lost 0; bases outside the gene matches: 8. The CDR3 is made up of 15 amino acids. Based on the CDR3 plus reference TRBV2 and TRBJ2-7, the full variable domain is EPEVTQTPSHQVTQMGQEVILRCVPISNHLYFYWYRQILGQKVEFLVSFYNNEISEKSEIFDDQFSVERPDGSNFTLKIRSTKLEDSAMYFCASRDRALGSYEQYFGPGTRLTVT.

This clonotype was seen more than once but under ten times. J is TRBJ2-7 and V is TRBV7-3; tentatively, D is TRBD1 (6 bases). Germline loops: CDR1 SGHTA, CDR2 FQGTGA. V lost 5 bases and J lost 6, with 23 bases in between. The CDR3 consists of 16 residues. The CDR3 reads CASSKIGTRDASEQYF. The CDR3, as DNA: TGTGCCAGCAGCAAAATCGGGACACGGGACGCCAGCGAGCAGTACTTC.

V is TRBV7-9 and J is TRBJ2-7; D perhaps matches TRBD2 (5 bases). V lost 2 bases and J lost 0, with 8 bases in between. Germline V gene sequence: CDR1 SEHNR, CDR2 FQNEAQ (reference sequence). The length of the CDR3 is 14 residues. The CDR3: CASSLFGNSYEQYF. In DNA, the CDR3 is TGTGCCAGCAGCTTATTCGGGAACTCCTACGAGCAGTACTTC.

This clonotype was found many times. V is TRBV7-9 and J is TRBJ2-7; no definite D call. Trimming left V 1 base short and J 2 bases short, with 9 bases between. CDR1 is SEHNR, CDR2 FQNEAQ, per germline (reference sequence). The CDR3 is 14 amino acids. The CDR3 nucleotides read TGTGCCAGCAGCTTAGATAGGGCAACCTACGAGCAGTACTTC. Translated: CASSLDRATYEQYF.

This sequence joins TRBV5-1 and TRBJ2-3; TRBD1 agrees at 7 bases. The ends lost 1 base at V and 4 bases at J; junction bases unmatched: 6. Germline V gene data show CDR1 as SGHRS and CDR2 as YFSETQ. This CDR3 is 15 amino acids long. The CDR3 bases are TGCGCCAGCAGCTTGATGACAGGGTGGGCAGATACGCAGTATTTT. This translates into CASSLMTGWADTQYF.

This clonotype was seen more than once but under ten times. V and J are TRBV6-1 and TRBJ1-2; no firm D call. CDR3 length: 12 amino acids. Germline V gene data show CDR1 as MNHNS and CDR2 as SASEGT. V dropped 6 bases and J dropped 8 bases, with 13 bases sitting between them. The CDR3 coding sequence is TGTGCCAGCAGGTCGGCAGTGGAGGGCTACACCTTC. The encoded protein is CASRSAVEGYTF.

The genes are TRBV12-5 and TRBJ2-2, with 11 bases lining up with TRBD2. The CDR3 length is 19 residues. V trimming: 0 bases; J trimming: 7 bases; junction bases outside the gene matches: 13. CDR1 and CDR2 from the germline V gene are LGHNT and FRNRAP. DNA of the CDR3: TGTGCTAGTGGTTTGGTACTGGAACTAGCGGGAGTTCAAGGCGGGGAGCTGTTTTTT. Protein product: CASGLVLELAGVQGGELFF.

There are many counts of this clonotype. This rearrangement joins TRBV11-2 to TRBJ2-1, with 11 bases identical to TRBD2. The trim removed 10 bases at V and 9 bases at J, leaving 17 bases unmatched. The germline CDR1 and CDR2 sequences are SGHAT and FQNNGV. The CDR3 covers 16 residues. CDR3 in DNA: TGTGCCACCCGTACCTTAGCGGGAGGGCCCTCAGGTGAGCAGTTCTTC. This codes for CATRTLAGGPSGEQFF.

This clonotype has ten or more counts. V usage is TRBV7-9 and J usage is TRBJ2-1; D is unclear. Germline V gives CDR1 SEHNR, CDR2 FQNEAQ (reference sequence). With 5 bases removed from V and 2 bases from J, the gap between germline ends came to 16 bases. CDR3 length equals 16 residues. CDR3 sequence reads: CASSPPVPLTYNEQFF. DNA for the CDR3: TGTGCCAGCAGCCCCCCCGTTCCGTTAACCTACAATGAGCAGTTCTTC.

The rearrangement uses TRBV27 and TRBJ2-3; 8 bases match TRBD1. Germline CDR1 is MNHEY and CDR2 is SMNVEV (reference sequence). This CDR3 has 16 amino acids. V shed 6 bases, J shed 3 bases, and the junction held 11 bases outside the gene matches. The CDR3 region is CASRAGGISRTDTQYF. In DNA, the CDR3 is TGTGCCAGCAGGGCAGGGGGCATCAGTCGTACAGATACGCAGTATTTT.

This clonotype has only a few counts. The rearrangement joins TRBV6-2 or TRBV6-3 to TRBJ2-3; possible D gene TRBD2, 5 bases. Germline CDR1 reads MNHEY; CDR2 reads SVGEGT. This CDR3 is 16 amino acids long. Trimming took 6 bases from V and 2 from J, leaving 18 bases between them. CDR3 protein: CASRSPGSPITDTQYF. The CDR3 DNA sequence: TGTGCCAGCAGATCCCCGGGGTCACCTATCACAGATACGCAGTATTTT.

CDR3 coding DNA: TGCGCCAGCAGCGTCGGGAGGGGCGGGGAGCTGTTTTTT. This encodes CASSVGRGGELFF. The chain is built from TRBV4-1 and TRBJ2-2; TRBD2 matches at 8 bases. The junction had 3 bases not matched to a gene; V was cut back by 5 bases and J by 7 bases. The V gene's germline CDR1 is MGHRA and CDR2 YSYEKL. The CDR3 is made up of 13 amino acids.

The chain uses TRBV7-7 and TRBJ2-1; D is ambiguous. The CDR3 extends over 13 amino acids. Trimming removed 2 bases at V and 9 bases at J, with 11 bases between. Germline lookup yields CDR1 SSHAT and CDR2 FNYEAQ (reference sequence). This chain's CDR3 is CASSLKFSLEQFF. CDR3 nucleotides: TGTGCCAGCAGCTTAAAGTTCTCGCTTGAGCAGTTCTTC.

The rearrangement uses TRBV12-3 or TRBV12-4 and TRBJ1-1, with TRBD1 as a possible D gene (5 bases). The CDR3 sequence is 14 residues long. Between the trimmed V and J ends, which lost 3 bases and 3 bases, there was a span of 11 bases. The CDR3 loop is CASSLWGDDTEAFF. Here the CDR3 DNA reads TGTGCCAGCAGTTTGTGGGGGGACGACACTGAAGCTTTCTTT.

The V gene is TRBV2, the J gene TRBJ2-5, with 9 bases lining up with TRBD2. The J call may not be correct, given that the DNA end is closer to TRBJ2-1. Germline values: CDR1 SNHLY, CDR2 FYNNEI. This CDR3 is built from 14 residues. CDR3 residues: CASSVSSGNNEQFF. In DNA form, the CDR3 reads TGTGCCAGCAGTGTGTCTAGCGGGAACAATGAGCAGTTCTTC.

This clonotype was recorded a few times. The chain recombines TRBV6-4 with TRBJ1-1, with a possible D match to TRBD1 (6 bases). This CDR3 comprises 14 residues. Trimming stripped 2 bases from V and 1 base from J, with 8 bases between. Germline V gene data show CDR1 as MRHNA and CDR2 as SNTAGT. Here the CDR3 reads CASSDTDRNTEAFF. CDR3 in DNA: TGTGCCAGCAGTGACACGGACAGGAACACTGAAGCTTTCTTT.

This clonotype appeared many times. The chain carries TRBV10-2 and TRBJ2-3; D is possibly TRBD1 or TRBD2 (5 bases each). CDR3 length: 15 amino acids. The V end lost 4 bases, the J end lost 1 base, and 12 bases lay between the germline ends. CDR1 and CDR2 from the germline V gene are WSHSY and SAAADI. CDR3 in amino acids: CASSAQGEGTDTQYF. CDR3 nucleotide sequence: TGCGCCAGCAGTGCCCAGGGAGAGGGCACAGATACGCAGTATTTT.

Many counts were recorded for this clonotype. The chain has TRBV7-9 and TRBJ2-1, with D uncertain. The V gene's germline CDR1 is SEHNR and CDR2 FQNEAQ (reference sequence). The V and J ends lost 5 bases and 9 bases respectively, with 11 bases between them. This CDR3 is 12 amino acids long. CDR3 sequence: CASSPQVIEQFF. DNA for the CDR3: TGTGCCAGCAGCCCCCAAGTCATTGAGCAGTTCTTC.

This rearrangement joins TRBV18 to TRBJ2-1; TRBD2 aligns across 9 bases. The CDR3 contains 17 residues. V lost 6 bases, J lost 3 bases, and 12 bases stayed unmatched. The V gene's germline CDR1 is KGHSH and CDR2 LQKENI. The CDR3 region has the DNA TGTGCCAGCTCGCAAAACACGTGGACTAGCGACTACAATGAGCAGTTCTTC. Amino acid sequence: CASSQNTWTSDYNEQFF.

The V and J genes are TRBV3-1 and TRBJ1-6, with TRBD1 matching 8 bases. This CDR3 comprises 16 residues. Unmatched junction bases numbered 8, after V lost 3 bases and J lost 7 bases. CDR1 LGHDT and CDR2 YNNKEL come from the germline V gene (reference sequence). CDR3 region: CASSHRGRSKNSPLHF. In DNA form, the CDR3 reads TGTGCCAGCAGCCACAGGGGGCGATCTAAGAATTCACCCCTCCACTTT.

This clonotype was seen a few times. This sequence joins TRBV5-6 and TRBJ1-1; D possibly corresponds to TRBD1 (5 bases). Deletions cut 4 bases from V and 1 base from J, with 8 bases between. The CDR3 totals 13 residues. CDR1 and CDR2 (germline): SGHDT, YYEEEE. CDR3 in amino acids: CASSMTANTEAFF. The CDR3 DNA reads TGTGCCAGCAGCATGACAGCGAACACTGAAGCTTTCTTT.

This clonotype turned up a few times. The V and J genes are TRBV29-1 and TRBJ2-7; D call uncertain. There are 14 residues in the CDR3. Trimming removed 4 bases at V and 2 bases at J, with 15 bases between. CDR1 SQVTM and CDR2 ANQGSEA come from the germline V gene. The CDR3 is CSVGATATAYEQYF. The CDR3 coding sequence is TGCAGCGTTGGTGCCACGGCAACAGCCTACGAGCAGTACTTC.

The chain recombines TRBV10-1 with TRBJ2-5; a weak D match, TRBD2 (5 bases). The CDR3 is 14 residues long. The V gene's germline CDR1 is WNHNN and CDR2 SYGVQD (reference sequence). V gave up 3 bases and J gave up 1 base, with 9 bases separating them. The CDR3 loop is CASSDRETQETQYF. CDR3 sequence (DNA): TGCGCCAGCAGTGACCGGGAAACCCAAGAGACCCAGTACTTC.

This clonotype has a handful of counts. The V call is TRBV2, the J call TRBJ2-1; D perhaps matches TRBD2 (5 bases). The J call could be wrong; TRBJ2-5 is a better fit for the DNA end. The length of the CDR3 is 11 residues. Germline V gives CDR1 SNHLY, CDR2 FYNNEI. The CDR3 reads CANNRERAQYF. The DNA of the CDR3 is TGTGCCAACAACAGAGAGAGGGCCCAGTACTTC.

This clonotype came up many times. The chain has TRBV5-1 and TRBJ2-7, with 11 positions matching TRBD2. V lost 0 bases to trimming and J lost 1 base; unmatched junction nucleotides: 6. Germline CDR1 and CDR2: SGHRS and YFSETQ. The length of the CDR3 is 17 residues. In DNA, the CDR3 is TGCGCCAGCAGCTTGGTTCTAAGGACTAGCGGGTCCTACGAGCAGTACTTC. This codes for CASSLVLRTSGSYEQYF.

This clonotype was observed at least ten times. V and J are TRBV18 and TRBJ2-1, with D unresolved. The tail of the sequence fits TRBJ2-5 better, so the J call may be wrong. This CDR3 has 13 amino acids. Germline CDR1 reads KGHSH; CDR2 reads LQKENI. The CDR3 DNA reads TGTGCCAGCTCACCAATGACCCAAGAGACCCAGTACTTC. Amino acid sequence: CASSPMTQETQYF.